Listed below are T cell receptor beta chains from one sample, sequenced in a study of shared T cell receptors in the human thymus. TCRdb's copy holds only in-frame clones and misses some; the assay was immunoSEQ multiplex PCR. The top ten clones hold more than 0.01% of a sample with just under 550,000 clones, more than 75% of them seen once. These same data were also listed under a study on human thymus T cells.

Source material: thymocytes. These receptors were taken from a boy under three years old with a congenital heart defect. The conserved cysteine and the conserved F or W are not part of the CDR3 here. Each record gives: CDR3 length, J gene, V gene, CDR3 protein.

length: 13; J: TRBJ2-1; V: TRBV27; CDR3: ASTAGTGVIHEQF
length: 11; J: TRBJ1-1; V: TRBV4-3; CDR3: ASSQDRQPEAF
length: 14; J: TRBJ2-7; V: TRBV4-2; CDR3: ASSQDRRGRTYEQY
length: 12; J: TRBJ1-2; V: TRBV18; CDR3: ASSPPAGNYGYT
length: 14; J: TRBJ2-1; V: TRBV14; CDR3: ASSQETSGVYNEQF
length: 13; J: TRBJ2-7; V: TRBV5-8; CDR3: ASSPGRREWYEQY
length: 13; J: TRBJ2-7; V: TRBV28; CDR3: ASSFRDREPYEQY
length: 12; J: TRBJ1-1; V: TRBV7-9; CDR3: ASSLDPGRAEAF
length: 12; J: TRBJ1-4; V: TRBV11-2; CDR3: ASGNDRDGEKLF
length: 12; J: TRBJ2-5; V: TRBV7-2; CDR3: ASGFGRARETQY
length: 13; J: TRBJ1-4; V: TRBV18; CDR3: ASSPPEATNEKLF
length: 14; J: TRBJ1-1; V: TRBV4-1; CDR3: ASSQVGAGTGTEAF
length: 12; J: TRBJ2-7; V: TRBV28; CDR3: ASSSGTGGREQY
length: 13; J: TRBJ2-1; V: TRBV6-1; CDR3: ASRRLAGVVNEQF
length: 14; J: TRBJ2-1; V: TRBV4-3; CDR3: ASSHLAGGPVNEQF
length: 11; J: TRBJ2-7; V: TRBV6-1; CDR3: ASRLDRSYEQY
length: 9; J: TRBJ1-2; V: TRBV19; CDR3: ASSTTGAYT
length: 13; J: TRBJ1-2; V: TRBV11-1; CDR3: ASSLMTGNDYGYT
length: 14; J: TRBJ2-7; V: TRBV27; CDR3: ASSSPLLGGWHEQY
length: 15; J: TRBJ1-4; V: TRBV7-9; CDR3: ASSSTIPRGNSEKLF
length: 14; J: TRBJ1-2; V: TRBV4-2; CDR3: ASSQENRGNNYGYT
length: 13; J: TRBJ2-2; V: TRBV14; CDR3: ASSISGRAIGELF
length: 14; J: TRBJ2-1; V: TRBV18; CDR3: ASSPTVAADYNEQF
length: 13; J: TRBJ2-1; V: TRBV29-1; CDR3: SVEDNREGRNEQF
length: 11; J: TRBJ2-7; V: TRBV27; CDR3: ASSLGQFYEQY
length: 11; J: TRBJ1-2; V: TRBV9; CDR3: ASSGPDRVGYT
length: 14; J: TRBJ2-1; V: TRBV5-1; CDR3: ASWDRAGSIYNEQF
length: 12; J: TRBJ2-3; V: TRBV30; CDR3: AWSVVRTTDTQY
length: 12; J: TRBJ2-5; V: TRBV6-5; CDR3: ASSHDRIQETQY
length: 10; J: TRBJ2-1; V: TRBV10-1; CDR3: ASSDPYNEQF
length: 16; J: TRBJ2-7; V: TRBV11-3; CDR3: ASSPDYPGLAGSYEQY
length: 13; J: TRBJ2-7; V: TRBV25-1; CDR3: ASSPQVAPGDEQY
length: 15; J: TRBJ2-7; V: TRBV27; CDR3: ASSYRPGLAGRYEQY
length: 12; J: TRBJ2-5; V: TRBV7-9; CDR3: ASSLGLVQETQY
length: 11; J: NA; V: TRBV5-6; CDR3: ASSEGAPYEQY
length: 11; J: TRBJ1-2; V: TRBV5-1; CDR3: ASSLQGHYGYT
length: 13; J: TRBJ1-1; V: TRBV6-4; CDR3: ASSPGTDLNTEAF
length: 12; J: TRBJ2-7; V: TRBV7-8; CDR3: ASSFPPPSYEQY
length: 13; J: TRBJ1-3; V: TRBV6-1; CDR3: ASSGEDSSGNTIY
length: 16; J: TRBJ2-2; V: TRBV4-3; CDR3: ASSQGLAGGPITGELF
length: 17; J: TRBJ2-3; V: TRBV4-1; CDR3: ASSQDRLRGGIRTDTQY
length: 13; J: TRBJ2-3; V: TRBV6-1; CDR3: ASSTGLAALHAQY
length: 14; J: TRBJ2-4; V: TRBV11-2; CDR3: ASSFAGGWTKNIQY
length: 13; J: TRBJ2-7; V: TRBV14; CDR3: ASSQGNGVTYEQY
length: 11; J: TRBJ2-7; V: TRBV19; CDR3: ASNGRSSYEQY
length: 13; J: TRBJ1-2; V: TRBV7-2; CDR3: ASSLRRTGGDGYT
length: 14; J: TRBJ2-1; V: TRBV6-1; CDR3: ASSERLLSSYNEQF
length: 15; J: TRBJ1-1; V: TRBV15; CDR3: ATSREGERGGYTEAF
length: 14; J: TRBJ2-5; V: TRBV9; CDR3: ASSPPGTSGQETQY
length: 17; J: TRBJ2-7; V: TRBV4-3; CDR3: ASSQEASGTTKNSYEQY
length: 11; J: TRBJ1-2; V: TRBV7-2; CDR3: ASSLGQGNGYT
length: 13; J: TRBJ1-1; V: TRBV9; CDR3: ASSVSKQGATEAF
length: 14; J: TRBJ2-7; V: TRBV11-2; CDR3: ASSSEAVQLPYEQY
length: 13; J: TRBJ2-7; V: TRBV30; CDR3: AWSVTQSGVYEQY
length: 13; J: TRBJ1-2; V: TRBV11-3; CDR3: ASSPAGGANYGYT